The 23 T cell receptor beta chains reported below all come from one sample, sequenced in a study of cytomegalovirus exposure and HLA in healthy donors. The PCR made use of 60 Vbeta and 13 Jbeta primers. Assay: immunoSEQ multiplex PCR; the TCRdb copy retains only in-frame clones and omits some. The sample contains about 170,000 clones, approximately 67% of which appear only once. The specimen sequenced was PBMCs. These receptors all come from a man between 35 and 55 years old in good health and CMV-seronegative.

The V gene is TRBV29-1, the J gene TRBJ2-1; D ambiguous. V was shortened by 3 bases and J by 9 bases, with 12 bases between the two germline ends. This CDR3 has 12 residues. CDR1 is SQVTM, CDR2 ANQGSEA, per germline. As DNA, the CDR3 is TGCAGCGTTGAGCGGCTAGTCAGTGAGCAGTTCTTC. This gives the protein CSVERLVSEQFF.

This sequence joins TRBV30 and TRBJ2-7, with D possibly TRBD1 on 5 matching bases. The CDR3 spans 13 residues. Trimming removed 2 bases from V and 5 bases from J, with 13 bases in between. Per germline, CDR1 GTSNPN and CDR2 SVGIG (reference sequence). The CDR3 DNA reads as TGTGCCTGGAGTCAGGACACTTACAACGAGCAGTACTTC. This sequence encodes CAWSQDTYNEQYF.

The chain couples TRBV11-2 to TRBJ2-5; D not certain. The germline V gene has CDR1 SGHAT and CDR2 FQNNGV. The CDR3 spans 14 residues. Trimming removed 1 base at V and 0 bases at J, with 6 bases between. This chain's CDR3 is CASSLGHYQETQYF. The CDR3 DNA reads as TGTGCCAGCAGCTTAGGCCACTACCAAGAGACCCAGTACTTC.

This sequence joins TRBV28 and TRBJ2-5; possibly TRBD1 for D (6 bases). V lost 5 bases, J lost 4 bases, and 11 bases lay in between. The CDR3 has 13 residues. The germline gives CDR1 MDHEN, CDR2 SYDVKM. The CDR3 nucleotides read TGTGCCAGCAGTCCATCAGGGGCAGAGACCCAGTACTTC. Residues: CASSPSGAETQYF.

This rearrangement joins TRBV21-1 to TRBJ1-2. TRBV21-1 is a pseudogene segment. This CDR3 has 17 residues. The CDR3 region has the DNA TGTGCCAGCAGCAACAATGGGGGGGCAGGGAGGGGGTATGGCTACACCTTC. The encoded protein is CASSNNGGAGRGYGYTF.

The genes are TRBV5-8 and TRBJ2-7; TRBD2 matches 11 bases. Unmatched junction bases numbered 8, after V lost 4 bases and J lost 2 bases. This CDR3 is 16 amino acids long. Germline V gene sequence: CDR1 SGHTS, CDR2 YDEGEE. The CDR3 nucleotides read TGTGCCAGCAGCCGACCTCAGACTAGCGGGGCCTACGAGCAGTACTTC. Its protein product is CASSRPQTSGAYEQYF.

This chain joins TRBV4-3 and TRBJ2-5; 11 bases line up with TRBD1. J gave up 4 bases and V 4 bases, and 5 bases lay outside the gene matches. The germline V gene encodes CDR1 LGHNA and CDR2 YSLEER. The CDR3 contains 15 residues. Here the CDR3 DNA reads TGCGCCAGCAGCCCTAGCGGACAGGGGGCAGAGACCCAGTACTTC. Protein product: CASSPSGQGAETQYF.

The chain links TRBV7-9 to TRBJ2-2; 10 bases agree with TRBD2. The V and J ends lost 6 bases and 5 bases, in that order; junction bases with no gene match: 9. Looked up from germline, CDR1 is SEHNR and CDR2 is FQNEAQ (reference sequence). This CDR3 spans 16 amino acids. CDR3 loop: CASRGLAGAGTGELFF. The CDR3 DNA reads TGTGCCAGCAGGGGCCTAGCGGGAGCGGGGACCGGGGAGCTGTTTTTT.

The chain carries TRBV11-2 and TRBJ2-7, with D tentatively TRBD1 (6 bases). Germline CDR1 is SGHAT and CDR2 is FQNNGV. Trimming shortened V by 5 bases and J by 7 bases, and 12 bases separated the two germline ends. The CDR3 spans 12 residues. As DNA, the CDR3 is TGTGCCAGCAGCCCCAGAGGGGGAGAGCAGTACTTC. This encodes CASSPRGGEQYF.

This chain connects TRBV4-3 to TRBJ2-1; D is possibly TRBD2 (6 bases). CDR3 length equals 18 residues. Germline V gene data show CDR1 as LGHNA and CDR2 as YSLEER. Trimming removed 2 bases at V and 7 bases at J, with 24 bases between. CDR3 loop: CASSQLDPRTTLWNEQFF. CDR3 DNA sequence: TGCGCCAGCAGCCAACTAGACCCCCGGACTACCTTATGGAATGAGCAGTTCTTC.

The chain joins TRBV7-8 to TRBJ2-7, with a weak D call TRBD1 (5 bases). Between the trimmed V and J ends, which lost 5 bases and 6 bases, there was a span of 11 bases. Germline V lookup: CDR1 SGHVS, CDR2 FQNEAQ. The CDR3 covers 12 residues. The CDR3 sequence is CASSHWGSEQYF. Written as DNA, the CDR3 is TGTGCCAGCAGCCATTGGGGCTCCGAGCAGTACTTC.

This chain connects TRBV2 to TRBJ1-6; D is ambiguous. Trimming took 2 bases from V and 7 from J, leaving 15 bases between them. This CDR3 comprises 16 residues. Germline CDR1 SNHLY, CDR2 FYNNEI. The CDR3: CASSERVLGSNSPLHF. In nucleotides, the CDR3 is TGTGCCAGCAGTGAAAGGGTATTAGGGAGCAATTCACCCCTCCACTTT. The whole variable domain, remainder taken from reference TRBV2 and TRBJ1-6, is EPEVTQTPSHQVTQMGQEVILRCVPISNHLYFYWYRQILGQKVEFLVSFYNNEISEKSEIFDDQFSVERPDGSNFTLKIRSTKLEDSAMYFCASSERVLGSNSPLHFGNGTRLTVT.

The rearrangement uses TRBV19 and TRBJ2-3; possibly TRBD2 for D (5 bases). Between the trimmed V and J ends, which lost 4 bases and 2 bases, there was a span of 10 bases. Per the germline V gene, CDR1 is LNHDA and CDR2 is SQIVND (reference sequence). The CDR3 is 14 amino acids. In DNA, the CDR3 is TGTGCCAGTAGTACGTCCCGGGACACAGATACGCAGTATTTT. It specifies CASSTSRDTDTQYF.

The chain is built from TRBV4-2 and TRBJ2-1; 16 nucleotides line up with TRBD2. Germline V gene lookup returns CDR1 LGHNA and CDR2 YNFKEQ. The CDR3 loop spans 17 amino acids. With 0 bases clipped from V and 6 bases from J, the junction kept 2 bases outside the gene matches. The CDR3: CASSQDGTSGRANEQFF. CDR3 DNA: TGTGCCAGCAGCCAAGATGGGACTAGCGGGAGGGCCAATGAGCAGTTCTTC.

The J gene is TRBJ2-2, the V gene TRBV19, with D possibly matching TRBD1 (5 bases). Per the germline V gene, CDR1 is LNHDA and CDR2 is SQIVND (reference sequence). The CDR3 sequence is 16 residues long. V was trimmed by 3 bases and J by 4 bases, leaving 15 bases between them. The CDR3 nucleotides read TGTGCCAGTAGTATTGCAGGGCCCTCGATCACCGGGGAGCTGTTTTTT. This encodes CASSIAGPSITGELFF.

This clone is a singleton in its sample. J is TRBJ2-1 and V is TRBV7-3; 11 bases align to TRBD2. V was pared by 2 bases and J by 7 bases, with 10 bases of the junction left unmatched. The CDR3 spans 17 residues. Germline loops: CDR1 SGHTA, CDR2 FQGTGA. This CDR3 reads CASSLGTGTSGLNEQFF. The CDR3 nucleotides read TGTGCCAGCAGCTTAGGAACCGGGACTAGCGGACTTAATGAGCAGTTCTTC.

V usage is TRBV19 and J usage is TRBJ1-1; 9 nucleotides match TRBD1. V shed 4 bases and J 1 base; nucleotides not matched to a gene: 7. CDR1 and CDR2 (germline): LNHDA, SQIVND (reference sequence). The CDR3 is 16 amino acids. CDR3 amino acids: CASSKEGQGGNTEAFF. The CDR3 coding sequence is TGTGCCAGTAGTAAGGAGGGACAGGGCGGGAACACTGAAGCTTTCTTT.

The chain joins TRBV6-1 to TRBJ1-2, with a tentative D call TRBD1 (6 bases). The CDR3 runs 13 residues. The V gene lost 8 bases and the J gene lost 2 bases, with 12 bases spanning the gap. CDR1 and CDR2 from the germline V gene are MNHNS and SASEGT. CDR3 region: CASVRGGNYGYTF. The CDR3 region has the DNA TGTGCCAGCGTCCGCGGGGGCAACTATGGCTACACCTTC.

CDR3 sequence: CASSFMRATTDTQYF. The CDR3 DNA sequence: TGCGCCAGCAGCTTCATGAGGGCTACCACAGATACGCAGTATTTT. The chain employs TRBV5-1 and TRBJ2-3; perhaps TRBD2 as D (5 bases). Germline CDR1 SGHRS, CDR2 YFSETQ. The V gene lost 2 bases and the J gene lost 2 bases, with 12 bases spanning the gap. The CDR3 extends over 15 amino acids.

CDR3 loop: CATQLGFYEQYF. The CDR3 nucleotides read TGTGCCACCCAACTAGGGTTCTACGAGCAGTACTTC. The chain has TRBV28 and TRBJ2-7, with D perhaps TRBD2 (5 bases). The CDR3 has 12 residues. Trimming left V 10 bases short and J 3 bases short, with 13 bases between. Germline loops: CDR1 MDHEN, CDR2 SYDVKM.

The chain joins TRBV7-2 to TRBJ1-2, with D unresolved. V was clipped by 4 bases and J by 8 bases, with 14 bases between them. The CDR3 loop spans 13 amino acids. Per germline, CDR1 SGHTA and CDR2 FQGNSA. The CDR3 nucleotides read TGTGCCAGCAGCTCTCCGGGGTATCTCGGCTACACCTTC. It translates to CASSSPGYLGYTF.

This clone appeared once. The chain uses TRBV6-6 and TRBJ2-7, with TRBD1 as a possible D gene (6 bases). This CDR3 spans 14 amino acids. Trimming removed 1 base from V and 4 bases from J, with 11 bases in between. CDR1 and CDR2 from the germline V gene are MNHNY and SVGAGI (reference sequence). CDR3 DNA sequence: TGTGCCAGCAGTTACTTTGGACAGAGATACGAGCAGTACTTC. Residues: CASSYFGQRYEQYF.

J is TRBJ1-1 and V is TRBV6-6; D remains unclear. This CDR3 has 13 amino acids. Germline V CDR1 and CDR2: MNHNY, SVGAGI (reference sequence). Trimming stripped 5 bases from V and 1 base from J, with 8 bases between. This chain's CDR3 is CASSPPGNTEAFF. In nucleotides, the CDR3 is TGTGCCAGCAGTCCCCCAGGGAACACTGAAGCTTTCTTT.